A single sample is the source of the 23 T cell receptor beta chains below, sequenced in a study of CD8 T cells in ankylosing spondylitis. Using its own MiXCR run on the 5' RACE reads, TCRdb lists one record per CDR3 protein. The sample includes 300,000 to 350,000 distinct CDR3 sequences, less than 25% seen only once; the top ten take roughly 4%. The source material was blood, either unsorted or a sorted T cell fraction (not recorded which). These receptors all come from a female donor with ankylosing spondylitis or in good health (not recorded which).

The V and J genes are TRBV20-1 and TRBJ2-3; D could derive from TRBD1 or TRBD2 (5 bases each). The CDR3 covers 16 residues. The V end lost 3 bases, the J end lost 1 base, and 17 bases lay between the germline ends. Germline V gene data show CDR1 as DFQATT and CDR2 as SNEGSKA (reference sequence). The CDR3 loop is CSASDQGAGGTDTQYF. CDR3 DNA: TGCAGTGCTAGCGACCAGGGAGCTGGGGGCACAGATACGCAGTATTTT.

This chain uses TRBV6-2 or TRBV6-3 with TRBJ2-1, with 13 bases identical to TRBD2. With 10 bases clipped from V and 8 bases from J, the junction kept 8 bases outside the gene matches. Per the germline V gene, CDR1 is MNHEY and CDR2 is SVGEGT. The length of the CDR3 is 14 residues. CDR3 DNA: TGTGCCACACAGCGGACTAGCGGGAGTGATGAGCAGTTCTTC. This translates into CATQRTSGSDEQFF.

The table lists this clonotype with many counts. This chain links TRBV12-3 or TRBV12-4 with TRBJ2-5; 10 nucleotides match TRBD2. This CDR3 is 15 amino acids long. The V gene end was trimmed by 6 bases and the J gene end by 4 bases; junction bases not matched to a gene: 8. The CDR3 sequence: CASSNSGRKGETQYF. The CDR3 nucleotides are TGTGCCAGCAGCAATAGCGGGAGGAAGGGAGAGACCCAGTACTTC.

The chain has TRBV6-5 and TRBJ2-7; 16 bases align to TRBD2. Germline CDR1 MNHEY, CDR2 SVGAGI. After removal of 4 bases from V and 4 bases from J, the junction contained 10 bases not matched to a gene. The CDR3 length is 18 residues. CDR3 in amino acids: CASSSGTSGRARLYEQYF. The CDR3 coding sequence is TGTGCCAGCAGTTCGGGGACTAGCGGGAGGGCCCGTCTATACGAGCAGTACTTC.

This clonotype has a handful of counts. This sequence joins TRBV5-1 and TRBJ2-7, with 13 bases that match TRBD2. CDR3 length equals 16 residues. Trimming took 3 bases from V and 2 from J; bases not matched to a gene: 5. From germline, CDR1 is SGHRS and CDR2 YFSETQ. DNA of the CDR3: TGCGCCAGCAGCTCGGGGACTAGCGGGATTACCTACGAGCAGTACTTC. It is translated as CASSSGTSGITYEQYF. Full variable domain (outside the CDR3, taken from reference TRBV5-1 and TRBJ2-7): KAGVTQTPRYLIKTRGQQVTLSCSPISGHRSVSWYQQTPGQGLQFLFEYFSETQRNKGNFPGRFSGRQFSNSRSEMNVSTLELGDSALYLCASSSGTSGITYEQYFGPGTRLTVT.

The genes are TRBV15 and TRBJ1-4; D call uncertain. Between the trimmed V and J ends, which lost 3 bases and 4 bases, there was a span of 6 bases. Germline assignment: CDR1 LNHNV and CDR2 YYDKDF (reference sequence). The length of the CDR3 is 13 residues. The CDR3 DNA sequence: TGTGCCACCAGCAGCGGCCTTAATGAAAAACTGTTTTTT. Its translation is CATSSGLNEKLFF. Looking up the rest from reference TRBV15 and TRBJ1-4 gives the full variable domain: DAMVIQNPRYQVTQFGKPVTLSCSQTLNHNVMYWYQQKSSQAPKLLFHYYDKDFNNEADTPDNFQSRRPNTSFCFLDIRSPGLGDTAMYLCATSSGLNEKLFFGSGTQLSVL.

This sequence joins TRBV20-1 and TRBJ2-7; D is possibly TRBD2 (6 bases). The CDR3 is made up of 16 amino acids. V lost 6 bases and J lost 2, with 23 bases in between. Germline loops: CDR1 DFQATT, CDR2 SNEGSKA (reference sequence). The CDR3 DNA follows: TGCAGTGCAGACCGACTAGGCGGGGAAGGCGCCTACGAGCAGTACTTC. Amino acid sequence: CSADRLGGEGAYEQYF.

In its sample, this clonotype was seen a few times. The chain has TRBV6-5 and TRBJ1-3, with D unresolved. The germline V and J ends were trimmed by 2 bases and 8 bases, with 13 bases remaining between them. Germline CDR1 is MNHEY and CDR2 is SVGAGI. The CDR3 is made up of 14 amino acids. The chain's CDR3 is CASSYGSPEDTIYF. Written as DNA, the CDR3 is TGTGCCAGCAGTTACGGTTCCCCTGAGGACACCATATATTTT.

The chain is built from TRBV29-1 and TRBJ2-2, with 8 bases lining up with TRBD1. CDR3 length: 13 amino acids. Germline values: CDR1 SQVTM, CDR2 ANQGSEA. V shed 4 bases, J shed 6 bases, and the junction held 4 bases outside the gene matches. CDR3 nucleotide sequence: TGCAGCGTTGGCCAGGGGGCATCCGGGGAGCTGTTTTTT. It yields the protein CSVGQGASGELFF.

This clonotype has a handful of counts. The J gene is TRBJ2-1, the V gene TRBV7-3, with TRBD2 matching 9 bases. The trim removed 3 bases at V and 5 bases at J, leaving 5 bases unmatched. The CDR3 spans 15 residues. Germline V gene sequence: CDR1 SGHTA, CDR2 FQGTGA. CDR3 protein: CASSFTSGPHNEQFF. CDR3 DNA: TGTGCCAGCAGCTTCACTAGCGGGCCCCACAATGAGCAGTTCTTC.

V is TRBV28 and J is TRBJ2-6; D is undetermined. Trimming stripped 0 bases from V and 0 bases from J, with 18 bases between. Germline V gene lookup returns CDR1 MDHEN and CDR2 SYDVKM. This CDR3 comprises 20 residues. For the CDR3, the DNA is TGTGCCAGCAGTTTATGGGCGTGGGGTCCCTATAGCTCTGGGGCCAACGTCCTGACTTTC. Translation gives CASSLWAWGPYSSGANVLTF.

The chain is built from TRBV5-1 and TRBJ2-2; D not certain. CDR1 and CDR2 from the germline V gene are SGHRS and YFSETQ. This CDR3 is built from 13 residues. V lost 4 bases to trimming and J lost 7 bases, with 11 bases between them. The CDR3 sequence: CASSLSGNGELFF. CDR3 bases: TGCGCCAGCAGCCTTTCTGGGAACGGGGAGCTGTTTTTT.

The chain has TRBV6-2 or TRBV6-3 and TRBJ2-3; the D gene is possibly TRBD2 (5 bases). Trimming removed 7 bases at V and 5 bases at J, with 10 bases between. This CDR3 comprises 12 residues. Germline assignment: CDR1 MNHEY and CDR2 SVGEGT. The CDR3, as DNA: TGTGCCAGCAAGGAGGCGGGAGATACGCAGTATTTT. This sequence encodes CASKEAGDTQYF.

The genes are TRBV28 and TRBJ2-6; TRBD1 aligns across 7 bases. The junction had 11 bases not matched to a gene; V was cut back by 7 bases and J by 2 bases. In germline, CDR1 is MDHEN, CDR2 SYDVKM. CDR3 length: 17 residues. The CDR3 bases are TGTGCCAGCACCCCAAGCCAGGGGGTAACTGGGGCCAACGTCCTGACTTTC. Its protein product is CASTPSQGVTGANVLTF.

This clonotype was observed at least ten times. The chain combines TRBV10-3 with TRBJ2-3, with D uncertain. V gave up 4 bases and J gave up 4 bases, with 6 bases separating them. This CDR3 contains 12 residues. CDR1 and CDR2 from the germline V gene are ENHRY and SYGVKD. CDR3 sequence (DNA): TGTGCCATCAGTGTTGGGTCAGATACGCAGTATTTT. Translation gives CAISVGSDTQYF.

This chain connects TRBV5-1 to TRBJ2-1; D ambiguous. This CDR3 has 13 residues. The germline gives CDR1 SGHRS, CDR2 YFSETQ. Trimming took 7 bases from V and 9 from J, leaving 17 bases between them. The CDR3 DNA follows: TGCGCCAGCGCCCCGGGCCCGGCAGGTGAGCAGTTCTTC. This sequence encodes CASAPGPAGEQFF.

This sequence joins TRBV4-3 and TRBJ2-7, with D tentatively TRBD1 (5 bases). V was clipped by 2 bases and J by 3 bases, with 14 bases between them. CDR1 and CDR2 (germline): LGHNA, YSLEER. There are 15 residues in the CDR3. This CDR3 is CASSQLYQGFYEQYF. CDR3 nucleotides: TGCGCCAGCAGCCAATTGTATCAGGGATTCTACGAGCAGTACTTC.

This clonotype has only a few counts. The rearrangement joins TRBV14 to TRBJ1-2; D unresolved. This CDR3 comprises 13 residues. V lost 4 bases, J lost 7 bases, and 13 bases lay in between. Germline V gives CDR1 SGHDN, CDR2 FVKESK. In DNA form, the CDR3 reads TGTGCCAGCAGCCCCCGGGCAGGCCGTGGCTACACCTTC. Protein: CASSPRAGRGYTF.

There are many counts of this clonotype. The DNA of the CDR3 is TGCAGCGTGCAAGTCGGGGGCCCAGAGACCCAGTACTTC. Amino acid sequence: CSVQVGGPETQYF. This chain joins TRBV29-1 and TRBJ2-5; D assignment may be TRBD1 or TRBD2 (6 bases each). The germline CDR1 and CDR2 sequences are SQVTM and ANQGSEA. This CDR3 is built from 13 residues. The V gene lost 6 bases and the J gene lost 4 bases, with 15 bases spanning the gap.

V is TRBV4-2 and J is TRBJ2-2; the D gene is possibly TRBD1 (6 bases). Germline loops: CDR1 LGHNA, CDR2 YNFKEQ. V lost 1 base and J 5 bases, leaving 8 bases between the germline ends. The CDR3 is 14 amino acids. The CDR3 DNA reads TGTGCCAGCAGCCAAGCTCAGGGGACCGGGGAGCTGTTTTTT. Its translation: CASSQAQGTGELFF.

The CDR3 nucleotides are TGTGCCAGCAGCTTGGGGCAGGACGTGTACGAAAAACTGTTTTTT. Translated: CASSLGQDVYEKLFF. The V call is TRBV7-9, the J call TRBJ1-4; perhaps TRBD1 as D (5 bases). V lost 3 bases and J 8 bases, leaving 16 bases between the germline ends. This CDR3 comprises 15 residues. CDR1 and CDR2 from the germline V gene are SEHNR and FQNEAQ (reference sequence).

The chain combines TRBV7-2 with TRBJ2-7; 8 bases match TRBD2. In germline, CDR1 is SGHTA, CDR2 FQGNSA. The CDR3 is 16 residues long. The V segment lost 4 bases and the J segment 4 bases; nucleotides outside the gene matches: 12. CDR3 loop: CASSSGRGGSGYEQYF. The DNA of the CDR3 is TGTGCCAGCAGCTCCGGGAGGGGGGGCTCGGGGTACGAGCAGTACTTC.

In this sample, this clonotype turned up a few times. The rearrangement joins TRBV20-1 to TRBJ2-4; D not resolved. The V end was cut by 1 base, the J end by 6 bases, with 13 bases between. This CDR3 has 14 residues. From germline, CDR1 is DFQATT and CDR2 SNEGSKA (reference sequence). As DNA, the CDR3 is TGCAGTGCTAGAGTTACCCAGGTTCGAAACATTCAGTACTTC. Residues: CSARVTQVRNIQYF.